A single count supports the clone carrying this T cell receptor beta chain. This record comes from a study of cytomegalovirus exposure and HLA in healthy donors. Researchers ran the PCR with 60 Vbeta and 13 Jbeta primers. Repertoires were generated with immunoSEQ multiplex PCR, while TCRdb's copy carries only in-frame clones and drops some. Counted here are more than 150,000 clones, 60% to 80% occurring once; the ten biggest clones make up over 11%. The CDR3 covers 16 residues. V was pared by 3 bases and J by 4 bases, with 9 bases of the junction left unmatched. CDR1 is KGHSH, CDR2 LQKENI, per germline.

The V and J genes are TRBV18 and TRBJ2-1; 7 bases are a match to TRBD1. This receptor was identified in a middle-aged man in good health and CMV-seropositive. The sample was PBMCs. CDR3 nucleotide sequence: TGTGCCAGCTCACCGCTCGACAGGGTGGGTTACAATGAGCAGTTCTTC. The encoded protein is CASSPLDRVGYNEQFF.